This TCR beta chain was retrieved from a study of T cells in Graves' hyperthyroidism and ophthalmopathy. Across the whole study: Prior to any treatment, at the point of initial diagnosis, peripheral blood was collected.

There were TCR beta CDR3 regions amplified from RNA transcripts. The TCR CDR3 first-round RT-PCR relied on the HTBI primer set. One entry per CDR3 protein results from TCRdb running MiXCR on the multiplex PCR reads. The sample shows around 300,000 distinct CDR3 sequences, about 14% of them seen only once. Any patient presenting with uncontrolled infection, other autoimmune disease, pregnancy or lactation was left out. Germline CDR1 and CDR2: LNHDA and SQIVND (reference sequence). This CDR3 is built from 14 residues. With V trimmed by 6 bases and J by 3 bases, 4 bases remained unmatched. Findings and limits, study-wide: Prediction of ophthalmopathy progression came a median about 6 months pre-onset.

This clonotype was detected only once. Its matching antigen is unknown. The chain carries TRBV19 and TRBJ2-3, with TRBD2 identical over 9 bases. Specimen: blood. The source of this sequence is a woman in her 30s with Graves' hyperthyroidism that later progressed to Graves' ophthalmopathy. CDR3 DNA: TGTGCCAGTAGCGCTAGCGGGATAACAGATACGCAGTATTTT. Translating it yields CASSASGITDTQYF.